The 23 T cell receptor beta chains below come from one sample, sequenced in a study of blood T cell repertoires in COVID-19. Here immunoSEQ multiplex PCR was the method, and the copy in TCRdb shows in-frame clones only, minus some. This sample has tens of thousands of clones, with around 80% found just once. Input material: peripheral blood. The origin of the receptors is a man aged 60 to 75 with acute or convalescent COVID-19.

The V call is TRBV5-6, the J call TRBJ1-5; tentative D call: TRBD1 (5 bases). The germline V and J ends were trimmed by 3 bases and 6 bases, with 19 bases remaining between them. The CDR3 is made up of 16 amino acids. Germline CDR1 is SGHDT and CDR2 is YYEEEE. This CDR3 reads CASSSWGDGSLQPQHF. In DNA, the CDR3 is TGTGCCAGCAGCTCATGGGGGGACGGGAGCCTTCAGCCCCAGCATTTT.

The gene calls are TRBV4-3 and TRBJ1-5, with D possibly being TRBD1 (5 bases). The V gene lost 4 bases and the J gene lost 0 bases, with 7 bases spanning the gap. The CDR3 is 14 amino acids. The germline V gene has CDR1 LGHNA and CDR2 YSLEER. CDR3: CASSPGHSNQPQHF. The CDR3 coding sequence is TGCGCCAGCAGCCCAGGGCATAGCAATCAGCCCCAGCATTTT.

V and J are TRBV15 and TRBJ2-3; 9 nucleotides agree with TRBD1. Unmatched junction bases numbered 3, after V lost 1 base and J lost 4 bases. The CDR3 has 15 amino acids. Germline V CDR1 and CDR2: LNHNV, YYDKDF (reference sequence). The DNA for the CDR3 is TGTGCCACCAGCAGAGGGGACAGGGTGGCAGATACGCAGTATTTT. Translating it yields CATSRGDRVADTQYF.

CDR3 bases: TGTGCCAGCAGATCTCCGGGACTAGCGGGTCGAGAGACCCAGTACTTC. This encodes CASRSPGLAGRETQYF. The chain couples TRBV28 to TRBJ2-5, with 12 bases fitting TRBD2. Germline V lookup: CDR1 MDHEN, CDR2 SYDVKM. There are 16 residues in the CDR3. V shed 6 bases and J 4 bases; nucleotides not matched to a gene: 9.

The chain recombines TRBV5-1 with TRBJ2-1; 10 bases agree with TRBD2. Germline values: CDR1 SGHRS, CDR2 YFSETQ. This CDR3 comprises 15 residues. The J segment lost 7 bases and the V segment lost 0 bases, leaving 4 bases of the junction unmatched. CDR3 residues: CASSLDLAGVNEQFF. CDR3 bases: TGCGCCAGCAGCTTGGACCTAGCGGGGGTGAATGAGCAGTTCTTC.

The rearrangement links TRBV6-6 to TRBJ1-1; the D is unclear. CDR1 and CDR2 from the germline V gene are MNHNY and SVGAGI (reference sequence). V was cut by 7 bases and J by 5 bases, with 14 bases left in between. This CDR3 has 13 residues. Here the CDR3 DNA reads TGTGCCAGCATGAGAGGGTTAGGGACTGAAGCTTTCTTT. This codes for CASMRGLGTEAFF.

The chain joins TRBV25-1 to TRBJ1-5; 7 bases fit TRBD1. The length of the CDR3 is 15 residues. The V gene end was trimmed by 2 bases and the J gene end by 3 bases; junction bases not matched to a gene: 4. The V gene's germline CDR1 is MGHDK and CDR2 SYGVNS. The CDR3 sequence is CASSEAQGNNQPQHF. The CDR3 DNA reads TGTGCCAGCAGTGAAGCACAGGGGAACAATCAGCCCCAGCATTTT.

This clone was observed a few times. The CDR3 coding sequence is TGTGCCAGTAGTATAGATCGGGGGAGGGCTACCAATCAGCCCCAGCATTTT. Amino acid sequence: CASSIDRGRATNQPQHF. V is TRBV19 and J is TRBJ1-5; the D gene is possibly TRBD1 (5 bases). The V gene lost 0 bases and the J gene lost 3 bases, with 15 bases spanning the gap. Germline V gives CDR1 LNHDA, CDR2 SQIVND (reference sequence). This CDR3 has 17 residues.

The chain employs TRBV3-1 (or the pseudogene TRBV3-2) and TRBJ1-6; 8 bases line up with TRBD1. Germline loops: CDR1 LGHDT, CDR2 YNNKEL (reference sequence). This CDR3 is built from 15 residues. J lost 6 bases, V lost 5 bases, and 6 bases had no gene match. The CDR3, as DNA: TGTGCCAGCAGCGAGGGAGACAGGGGTAATTCACCCCTCCACTTT. It codes for CASSEGDRGNSPLHF.

CDR3: CASSEGPDRSYGYTF. Written as DNA, the CDR3 is TGTGCCAGCAGTGAAGGCCCGGACAGGAGCTATGGCTACACCTTC. The chain links TRBV6-1 to TRBJ1-2, with TRBD1 matching over 7 bases. The CDR3 spans 15 residues. After removal of 1 base from V and 4 bases from J, the junction contained 6 bases not matched to a gene. The germline V gene has CDR1 MNHNS and CDR2 SASEGT.

The chain uses TRBV20-1 and TRBJ1-5, with D possibly TRBD1 on 5 matching bases. CDR1 DFQATT and CDR2 SNEGSKA come from the germline V gene (reference sequence). The CDR3 loop spans 11 amino acids. V lost 5 bases and J lost 9, with 11 bases in between. The CDR3 DNA sequence: TGCAGTGCTCCGACAGACGGGCCCCAGCATTTT. Its translation: CSAPTDGPQHF.

The chain combines TRBV12-3 or TRBV12-4 with TRBJ1-1; D is perhaps TRBD1 (5 bases). The CDR3 runs to 13 residues. V was cut by 2 bases and J by 8 bases, with 12 bases left in between. The CDR3 loop is CASSLLRGIEAFF. As DNA, the CDR3 is TGTGCCAGCAGTTTATTGCGGGGCATAGAAGCTTTCTTT.

This sequence joins TRBV4-3 and TRBJ1-2, with a tentative D call TRBD1 (5 bases). Per the germline V gene, CDR1 is LGHNA and CDR2 is YSLEER. CDR3 size: 13 residues. V dropped 1 base and J dropped 11 bases, with 14 bases sitting between them. Written as DNA, the CDR3 is TGCGCCAGCAGCCAAGTCGACGGGGGTGATTACACCTTC. It translates to CASSQVDGGDYTF.

This chain uses TRBV6-5 with TRBJ2-2, with D perhaps matching TRBD1 (6 bases). The CDR3 runs to 14 residues. Trimming took off 7 bases at V and 5 bases at J, with 14 bases between the two ends. CDR1 and CDR2 from the germline V gene are MNHEY and SVGAGI. CDR3 coding DNA: TGTGCCAGCATCGGACAGAGGGGGACCGGGGAGCTGTTTTTT. Protein sequence: CASIGQRGTGELFF.

This clone was seen only a few times. V and J are TRBV3-1 (or the pseudogene TRBV3-2) and TRBJ2-5; D is perhaps TRBD1 (5 bases). Germline values: CDR1 LGHDT, CDR2 YNNKEL (reference sequence). This CDR3 comprises 17 residues. V gave up 1 base and J gave up 1 base, with 16 bases separating them. The CDR3: CASSQGWPRQIQETQYF. As DNA, the CDR3 is TGTGCCAGCAGCCAAGGTTGGCCTCGACAGATCCAAGAGACCCAGTACTTC.

This chain connects TRBV11-3 to TRBJ2-7; TRBD2 matches at 7 bases. The CDR3 has 13 amino acids. Per the germline V gene, CDR1 is SGHNT and CDR2 is YENEEA. The V segment lost 1 base and the J segment 5 bases; nucleotides outside the gene matches: 2. The CDR3 protein is CASSLGTRDEQYF. CDR3 coding DNA: TGTGCCAGCAGCTTAGGGACTAGAGACGAGCAGTACTTC.

V and J are TRBV19 and TRBJ2-3; 14 positions match TRBD2. Germline CDR1 is LNHDA and CDR2 is SQIVND (reference sequence). With V trimmed by 5 bases and J by 6 bases, 4 bases remained unmatched. This CDR3 comprises 15 residues. This CDR3 reads CASSAGTSGGDTQYF. The CDR3 DNA reads TGTGCCAGTAGTGCCGGGACTAGCGGGGGCGATACGCAGTATTTT. The full variable domain, in which reference TRBV19 and TRBJ2-3 provide the parts outside the CDR3, is DGGITQSPKYLFRKEGQNVTLSCEQNLNHDAMYWYRQDPGQGLRLIYYSQIVNDFQKGDIAEGYSVSREKKESFPLTVTSAQKNPTAFYLCASSAGTSGGDTQYFGPGTRLTVL.

V and J are TRBV5-1 and TRBJ1-4, with D unresolved. Looked up from germline, CDR1 is SGHRS and CDR2 is YFSETQ. The CDR3 totals 15 residues. Trimming took 2 bases from V and 0 from J, leaving 8 bases between them. In nucleotides, the CDR3 is TGCGCCAGCAGCTTTTCAGGTGCAACTAATGAAAAACTGTTTTTT. Its translation is CASSFSGATNEKLFF.

This chain joins TRBV19 and TRBJ2-5, with D maybe TRBD1 (5 bases). This CDR3 contains 16 residues. Per germline, CDR1 LNHDA and CDR2 SQIVND (reference sequence). V was pared by 1 base and J by 5 bases, with 17 bases between. The CDR3, as DNA: TGTGCCAGTAGTATAGGTGGCAGGGTTATGGGGGAGACCCAGTACTTC. Translation gives CASSIGGRVMGETQYF.

In the case of this clone: At one of its ends the junction is not consistent with the germline gene, which may arise from a read error. The J gene is TRBJ1-4, the V gene TRBV19; 7 nucleotides agree with TRBD1. Germline CDR1 LNHDA, CDR2 SQIVND (reference sequence). This CDR3 has 17 amino acids. CDR3 sequence reads: CASNIVRDSRSLGKLFF. The CDR3 DNA reads as TGTGCCAGTAATATAGTCCGGGACAGTCGATCCCTCGGAAAACTGTTTTTT.

J is TRBJ1-2 and V is TRBV5-5; 8 bases align to TRBD1. Germline-derived CDR1 and CDR2 are SGHKS and YYEKEE (reference sequence). The CDR3 contains 15 residues. Trimming at V came to 5 bases and at J to 5 bases, leaving 11 bases not matched to a gene. CDR3 sequence (DNA): TGTGCCAGCAGTCCCGGGACAGGAATATTTTATGGCTACACCTTC. It encodes CASSPGTGIFYGYTF.

The chain combines TRBV12-3 or TRBV12-4 with TRBJ2-1; TRBD2 might be the D (6 bases). The CDR3 is 13 amino acids. V was shortened by 6 bases and J by 4 bases, with 10 bases between the two germline ends. The chain's CDR3 is CASRYSGYNEQFF. CDR3 coding DNA: TGTGCCAGCAGATATAGCGGTTACAATGAGCAGTTCTTC.

This rearrangement joins TRBV7-2 to TRBJ1-3, with D unclear. Germline CDR1 reads SGHTA; CDR2 reads FQGNSA. The CDR3 is made up of 12 amino acids. V dropped 1 base and J dropped 8 bases, with 6 bases sitting between them. The CDR3 coding sequence is TGTGCCAGCAGCTTAGATCTTGACACCATATATTTT. Protein product: CASSLDLDTIYF.